The clone carrying this T cell receptor (beta chain) was observed at least ten times. The CDR3 covers 17 residues. Trimming removed 0 bases from V and 7 bases from J, with 17 bases in between. Looked up from germline, CDR1 is SGHRS and CDR2 is YFSETQ. The lymph nodes were axillary draining lymph nodes from breast cancer patients. Each CDR3 protein gets one entry after TCRdb re-called the multiplex PCR reads with MiXCR. The table has 80,000 to 130,000 distinct CDR3 sequences, 21% seen once; the top ten hold roughly 1.3%. The source of the sample is a study of breast tumors, draining lymph nodes, adjacent tissues.

The chain couples TRBV5-1 to TRBJ1-6, with D possibly being TRBD1 (5 bases). Source material: axillary lymph node tissue. The clonotype was recovered from a female donor with breast cancer. Some clones in this sample may be carry-over from other donors' samples. This CDR3 reads CASSLAGEGNRNSPLHF. CDR3 sequence (DNA): TGCGCCAGCAGCTTGGCGGGGGAGGGGAATCGAAATTCACCCCTCCACTTT.